Listed below are T cell receptor beta chains from one sample, sequenced in a study of T cell repertoires in cytomegalovirus infection. Which antigens these TCRs recognize remains unknown. Using its own MiXCR run on the reads, TCRdb lists one record per CDR3 protein. The data contain hundreds of thousands of distinct CDR3 sequences, under 40% of them seen just once; the ten biggest clones take up about an eighth. The source material was cultured CD8+ T cells from PBMCs, sampled from culture after CMV antigen stimulation. The origin of the receptors is a human donor in good health (CMV status not recorded). Some clones in this sample may be carry-over from other donors' samples. The CDR3 runs from the conserved cysteine through the conserved F or W. The D gene is left open where the match is weak. The listing skips clone size in some rows; elsewhere it reads once, few, many or a size class.

J gene: TRBJ2-1; V gene: TRBV19; clone size: few; D gene: .; CDR3 DNA: TGTGCCAGTAGTATAGAGGCACTAGTTTTCGGCTACAATGAGCAGTTCTTC; CDR3 protein: CASSIEALVFGYNEQFF
J gene: TRBJ1-2; V gene: TRBV7-2; clone size: many; D gene: .; CDR3 DNA: TGTGCCAGCAGCCTAGGGGGGGGTCCCTATGGCTACACCTTC; CDR3 protein: CASSLGGGPYGYTF
J gene: TRBJ1-5; V gene: TRBV7-6; clone size: many; D gene: .; CDR3 DNA: TGTGCCAGCAGCTTAGGGGCAGGGAGTCAGCCCCAGCATTTT; CDR3 protein: CASSLGAGSQPQHF
J gene: TRBJ2-1; V gene: TRBV6-2/TRBV6-3; clone size: few; D gene: .; CDR3 DNA: TGTGCCAGCAGTTACTCGGTACCCTGGAGGTTCTTC; CDR3 protein: CASSYSVPWRFF
J gene: TRBJ2-2; V gene: TRBV28; clone size: .; D gene: .; CDR3 DNA: TGTGCCAGCACTTCTCCCGGCAGGATGAACACCGGGGAGCTGTTTTTT; CDR3 protein: CASTSPGRMNTGELFF
J gene: TRBJ1-6; V gene: TRBV27; clone size: .; D gene: TRBD1; CDR3 DNA: TGTGCCAGTAAACCCACGACAGGGGGCTCGGAACCCCTCCACTTT; CDR3 protein: CASKPTTGGSEPLHF
J gene: TRBJ2-3; V gene: TRBV7-9; clone size: .; D gene: .; CDR3 DNA: TGTGCCAACCGCGAGGTTCGGGGCACAGATACGCAGTATTTT; CDR3 protein: CANREVRGTDTQYF
J gene: TRBJ2-3; V gene: TRBV6-5; clone size: few; D gene: TRBD1; CDR3 DNA: TGTGCCAGCAGAAGGACAGGGGACAGCCACACAGATACGCAGTATTTT; CDR3 protein: CASRRTGDSHTDTQYF
J gene: TRBJ2-1; V gene: TRBV7-6; clone size: once; D gene: .; CDR3 DNA: TGTGCCAGCTCCACCGGGACTCCGGCTAAGCAGTTCTTC; CDR3 protein: CASSTGTPAKQFF
J gene: TRBJ1-2; V gene: TRBV4-3; clone size: few; D gene: .; CDR3 DNA: TGCGCCAGCAGCCAGAGCCATGGGCCTGCAAACTATGGCTACACCTTC; CDR3 protein: CASSQSHGPANYGYTF
J gene: TRBJ1-3; V gene: TRBV4-1; clone size: few; D gene: .; CDR3 DNA: TGCGCCAGCAGCCAAGCCCTACTACAGAGCTACTCTGGAAACACCATATATTTT; CDR3 protein: CASSQALLQSYSGNTIYF
J gene: TRBJ2-7; V gene: TRBV12-3/TRBV12-4; clone size: .; D gene: TRBD1; CDR3 DNA: TGTGCCAGCAGCTTTTCTGGGGGGGAGGACAGGGGGGCCTACGAGCAGTACTTC; CDR3 protein: CASSFSGGEDRGAYEQYF
J gene: TRBJ1-2; V gene: TRBV5-4; clone size: few; D gene: .; CDR3 DNA: TGTGCCAGCAGCTTGGCCGTGACAGGAGACTATGGCTACACCTTC; CDR3 protein: CASSLAVTGDYGYTF
J gene: TRBJ1-1; V gene: TRBV9; clone size: .; D gene: .; CDR3 DNA: TGTGCCAGCAGCGTAGTGGTCGGTGAAGCTTTCTTT; CDR3 protein: CASSVVVGEAFF
J gene: TRBJ2-4; V gene: TRBV7-6; clone size: .; D gene: TRBD1; CDR3 DNA: TGTGCCAGCAGCGTATTAACCGGGACAGGGGGCCGGGGGGACATTCAGTACTTC; CDR3 protein: CASSVLTGTGGRGDIQYF
J gene: TRBJ2-1; V gene: TRBV6-1; clone size: many; D gene: TRBD2; CDR3 DNA: TGTGCCAGCAGTGAGCTAGCGGGGGGGCCCAATGAGCAGTTCTTC; CDR3 protein: CASSELAGGPNEQFF
J gene: TRBJ2-2; V gene: TRBV7-6; clone size: few; D gene: .; CDR3 DNA: TGTGCCAGCAGCCCTATGGTCGGGGAGCTGTTTTTT; CDR3 protein: CASSPMVGELFF
J gene: TRBJ2-3; V gene: TRBV3-1; clone size: .; D gene: .; CDR3 DNA: TGTGCCAGCAGCCACGAACCGACAGATACGCAGTATTTT; CDR3 protein: CASSHEPTDTQYF
J gene: TRBJ2-7; V gene: TRBV6-1; clone size: many; D gene: .; CDR3 DNA: TGTGCCAGCAGTGAAGCGGACAGCCATAGCTCCTACGAGCAGTACTTC; CDR3 protein: CASSEADSHSSYEQYF
J gene: TRBJ1-1; V gene: TRBV4-1; clone size: .; D gene: .; CDR3 DNA: TGCGCCAGCAGCCAAGAGGCGGCAGTGAACACTGAAGCTTTCTTT; CDR3 protein: CASSQEAAVNTEAFF
J gene: TRBJ2-1; V gene: TRBV19; clone size: .; D gene: .; CDR3 DNA: TGTGCCAGTAGAACACAGGGTTACTCCTACAATGAGCTGTTCTTC; CDR3 protein: CASRTQGYSYNELFF
J gene: TRBJ2-7; V gene: TRBV7-9; clone size: few; D gene: TRBD1; CDR3 DNA: TGTGCCAGCAGCCCTACAGGGGCCTTCCTCTACGAGCAGTACTTC; CDR3 protein: CASSPTGAFLYEQYF
J gene: TRBJ2-3; V gene: TRBV7-9; clone size: .; D gene: TRBD1; CDR3 DNA: TGTGCAAGCGGCCTTGGACAGGGGGCTATGGATACGCAGTATTTT; CDR3 protein: CASGLGQGAMDTQYF
J gene: TRBJ2-2; V gene: TRBV7-7; clone size: .; D gene: TRBD1; CDR3 DNA: TGTGCTAGCAGCTCCTCGACAGGGGGGAACACCGGGGAGCTGTTTTTT; CDR3 protein: CASSSSTGGNTGELFF
J gene: TRBJ2-5; V gene: TRBV5-6; clone size: once; D gene: .; CDR3 DNA: TGTGCCAGCAGCTTGGAGGGAGGGGGCTCGGAAGAGACCCAGTACTTC; CDR3 protein: CASSLEGGGSEETQYF
J gene: TRBJ2-1; V gene: TRBV10-3; clone size: .; D gene: .; CDR3 DNA: TGTGCCATCAGCGAGTCAACGACAGTTCCCAATGAGCAGTTCTTC; CDR3 protein: CAISESTTVPNEQFF
J gene: TRBJ2-2; V gene: TRBV12-3/TRBV12-4; clone size: .; D gene: .; CDR3 DNA: TGTGCCAGCAGTCCGGAGACAGCGGCGAACACCGGGGAGCTGTTTTTT; CDR3 protein: CASSPETAANTGELFF
J gene: TRBJ2-1; V gene: TRBV6-5; clone size: .; D gene: .; CDR3 DNA: TGTGCCAGCAGTTTTACCCGGGTCGGCAATGAGCAGTTCTTC; CDR3 protein: CASSFTRVGNEQFF
J gene: TRBJ1-4; V gene: TRBV7-6; clone size: .; D gene: .; CDR3 DNA: TGTGTCAGCAGCCCCAGGGGAAGGACTAATAAAAAACTGTTTTTT; CDR3 protein: CVSSPRGRTNKKLFF
J gene: TRBJ1-4; V gene: TRBV7-6; clone size: .; D gene: TRBD1; CDR3 DNA: TGTGCCAGCAGCGACAGGGCCGATGAAAAACTGTTTTTT; CDR3 protein: CASSDRADEKLFF
J gene: TRBJ2-1; V gene: TRBV27; clone size: .; D gene: .; CDR3 DNA: TGTGCCAGCACCCCGGGACTGGCGTTAAATGAGCAGTTCTTC; CDR3 protein: CASTPGLALNEQFF
J gene: TRBJ2-7; V gene: TRBV7-9; clone size: .; D gene: TRBD1; CDR3 DNA: TGTGCCAGCAGCACCCCGGGACAGGGTGTCAACGAGCAGTACTTC; CDR3 protein: CASSTPGQGVNEQYF
J gene: TRBJ1-1; V gene: TRBV4-3; clone size: few; D gene: .; CDR3 DNA: TGCGCCAGCAGCCAGGACCGCGGGGCGGACACTGAAGCTTTCTTT; CDR3 protein: CASSQDRGADTEAFF
J gene: TRBJ2-3; V gene: TRBV28; clone size: .; D gene: TRBD2; CDR3 DNA: TGTGCCACCCGGGAGGGGATCCCTAGCACAGATACGCAGTATTTT; CDR3 protein: CATREGIPSTDTQYF
J gene: TRBJ2-1; V gene: TRBV11-3; clone size: few; D gene: .; CDR3 DNA: TGTGCCAGCAGCATTATCCACAATGAGCAGTTCTTC; CDR3 protein: CASSIIHNEQFF
J gene: TRBJ1-4; V gene: TRBV7-9; clone size: few; D gene: .; CDR3 DNA: TGTGCCAGCAGTCCAGGGTTCGGCGAAAAACTGTTTTTT; CDR3 protein: CASSPGFGEKLFF
J gene: TRBJ2-5; V gene: TRBV12-3/TRBV12-4; clone size: few; D gene: .; CDR3 DNA: TGTGCCAGCAGCCATATTAAAGAGACCCAGTACTTC; CDR3 protein: CASSHIKETQYF
J gene: TRBJ2-1; V gene: TRBV9; clone size: .; D gene: .; CDR3 DNA: TGTGCCAGCAGCCACCAGGTGAGCTCCTACAATGAGCAGTTCTTC; CDR3 protein: CASSHQVSSYNEQFF
J gene: TRBJ2-3; V gene: TRBV20-1; clone size: few; D gene: TRBD1; CDR3 DNA: TGCAGTGCTAGAGATATGCACGGGAAACCCGGGACAGGGGACACAGATACGCAGTATTTT; CDR3 protein: CSARDMHGKPGTGDTDTQYF
J gene: TRBJ2-1; V gene: TRBV20-1; clone size: .; D gene: .; CDR3 DNA: TGCAGTGCTGTGGCGGACCTCGGTTACAATGAGCAGTTCTTC; CDR3 protein: CSAVADLGYNEQFF
J gene: TRBJ2-5; V gene: TRBV4-1; clone size: .; D gene: TRBD1; CDR3 DNA: TGCGCCAGCAGCGAACAAGGGACAGGCGTCCAAGAGACCCAGTACTTC; CDR3 protein: CASSEQGTGVQETQYF
J gene: TRBJ2-5; V gene: TRBV6-5; clone size: .; D gene: .; CDR3 DNA: TGTGCCAGCAGTTACTCGATTACTGGTTTACAAGAGACCCAGTACTTC; CDR3 protein: CASSYSITGLQETQYF
J gene: TRBJ2-2; V gene: TRBV6-1; clone size: .; D gene: .; CDR3 DNA: TGTGCCAGCACCCCGGGCAGGGCTTCCACGCCGAACACCGGGGAGCTGTTTTTT; CDR3 protein: CASTPGRASTPNTGELFF
J gene: TRBJ2-2; V gene: TRBV10-3; clone size: .; D gene: .; CDR3 DNA: TGTGCCATCAGTGAGTCAAGGGAGTGGAACACCGGGGAGCTGTTTTTT; CDR3 protein: CAISESREWNTGELFF
J gene: TRBJ1-4; V gene: TRBV29-1; clone size: few; D gene: .; CDR3 DNA: TGCAGCGTGAAGACCCACGGCAGTGAAAAACTGTTTTTT; CDR3 protein: CSVKTHGSEKLFF
J gene: TRBJ2-2; V gene: TRBV20-1; clone size: .; D gene: TRBD1; CDR3 DNA: TGCAGTGCTAGAGGGGAGGACAGGGGTAACACCGGGGAGCTGTTTTTT; CDR3 protein: CSARGEDRGNTGELFF
J gene: TRBJ2-5; V gene: TRBV7-9; clone size: .; D gene: .; CDR3 DNA: TGTGCCAGCAGCTCGACGGCAGGGGGGCGGCGAGAGACCCAGTACTTC; CDR3 protein: CASSSTAGGRRETQYF
J gene: TRBJ2-3; V gene: TRBV13; clone size: .; D gene: TRBD2; CDR3 DNA: TGTGCCACCAGCCCCTCCGGGGGGGACTCTAGCACAGATACGCAGTATTTT; CDR3 protein: CATSPSGGDSSTDTQYF
J gene: TRBJ2-7; V gene: TRBV7-9; clone size: few; D gene: .; CDR3 DNA: TGTGCCAGCGGAAATCCCTACGAGCAGTACTTC; CDR3 protein: CASGNPYEQYF
J gene: TRBJ2-3; V gene: TRBV9; clone size: few; D gene: TRBD2; CDR3 DNA: TGTGCCAGCAGCGTAGGGACTAGCGGGGGGGCCGGGACAGATACGCAGTATTTT; CDR3 protein: CASSVGTSGGAGTDTQYF
J gene: TRBJ1-6; V gene: TRBV7-8; clone size: many; D gene: .; CDR3 DNA: TGTGCCAGCAGCTTGCTACAGGGCTTCCATTCACCCCTCCACTTT; CDR3 protein: CASSLLQGFHSPLHF
J gene: TRBJ2-1; V gene: TRBV4-2; clone size: .; D gene: TRBD2; CDR3 DNA: TGTGTCAGCAGCCAAGAAAGCGGGGGGGCGAAGAGTGAGCAGTTCTTC; CDR3 protein: CVSSQESGGAKSEQFF
J gene: TRBJ1-1; V gene: TRBV29-1; clone size: few; D gene: .; CDR3 DNA: TGCAGCGTTGATCTGGATAACACTGAAGCTTTCTTT; CDR3 protein: CSVDLDNTEAFF
J gene: TRBJ1-1; V gene: TRBV6-5; clone size: few; D gene: TRBD1; CDR3 DNA: TGTGCCAGCAGTTACTCAGGGGGCGGAATAAATGAAGCTTTCTTT; CDR3 protein: CASSYSGGGINEAFF
J gene: TRBJ2-1; V gene: TRBV6-2/TRBV6-3; clone size: few; D gene: .; CDR3 DNA: TGTGCCAGCAGTACCCTAGGGGTAAGCTACAATGAGCAGTTCTTC; CDR3 protein: CASSTLGVSYNEQFF
J gene: TRBJ2-1; V gene: TRBV7-9; clone size: .; D gene: TRBD2; CDR3 DNA: TGTGCCAGCAGCTCCCCTCAGCGGGGGCCTGGGAATGAGCAGTTCTTC; CDR3 protein: CASSSPQRGPGNEQFF